A selection of T cell receptor beta chains follows, all from one sample in a study of T cell repertoires in cytomegalovirus infection. TCRdb re-derived calls from the reads in MiXCR, one entry per CDR3 protein. The repertoire includes about 130,000 distinct CDR3 sequences, 8.8% of them detected once, and over 9.5% sits in the top ten. Sequencing used PBMCs. Receptors originate from a human donor in good health (CMV status not recorded). Some clones in this sample may be carry-over from other donors' samples. CDR3s include the opening cysteine and the closing phenylalanine or tryptophan. Fields, in order: J gene, V gene, CDR3 protein.

j_call: TRBJ1-5; v_call: TRBV6-2/TRBV6-3; cdr3_aa: CASSTDRERQPQHF
j_call: TRBJ1-6; v_call: TRBV28; cdr3_aa: CASSLRDLQAPLHF
j_call: TRBJ2-5; v_call: TRBV2; cdr3_aa: CASNEGTVQETQYF
j_call: TRBJ2-5; v_call: TRBV4-2; cdr3_aa: CASSKYRYQETQYF
j_call: TRBJ1-4; v_call: TRBV27; cdr3_aa: CATKKGAWTNEKLFF
j_call: TRBJ1-4; v_call: TRBV7-2; cdr3_aa: CASSLGYYPGRINEKLFF
j_call: TRBJ1-1; v_call: TRBV29-1; cdr3_aa: CSVGQSGGAFF
j_call: TRBJ2-2; v_call: TRBV6-1; cdr3_aa: CAVQNSNTGELFF
j_call: TRBJ2-7; v_call: TRBV15; cdr3_aa: CATSSDHEQYF
j_call: TRBJ2-1; v_call: TRBV7-8; cdr3_aa: CASSSRGSGGVRYNEQFF
j_call: TRBJ2-5; v_call: TRBV29-1; cdr3_aa: CSAKLPALLTQYF
j_call: TRBJ1-1; v_call: TRBV20-1; cdr3_aa: CSARVLQAGDTEAFF
j_call: TRBJ2-5; v_call: TRBV5-6; cdr3_aa: CASSLLPGTGLQTQYF
j_call: TRBJ2-5; v_call: TRBV28; cdr3_aa: CASSSWGQVQETQYF
j_call: TRBJ1-2; v_call: TRBV2; cdr3_aa: CASMGGDFYGYTF
j_call: TRBJ2-1; v_call: TRBV7-2; cdr3_aa: CASSRDWTGSIEQFF
j_call: TRBJ1-2; v_call: TRBV9; cdr3_aa: CASSGDLGNAYGYTF
j_call: TRBJ1-1; v_call: TRBV2; cdr3_aa: CASSDEGKYTEAFF
j_call: TRBJ2-1; v_call: TRBV18; cdr3_aa: CASSPPTSGGNEQFF
j_call: TRBJ1-1; v_call: TRBV7-9; cdr3_aa: CASSPWDTEAFF
j_call: TRBJ1-2; v_call: TRBV5-1; cdr3_aa: CASSPDSLRGYTF
j_call: TRBJ1-1; v_call: TRBV20-1; cdr3_aa: CSARDYSGSEAFF
j_call: TRBJ1-1; v_call: TRBV7-9; cdr3_aa: CASSLAAGGGTEAFF
j_call: TRBJ1-3; v_call: TRBV7-9; cdr3_aa: CASSLLGALNTIYF
j_call: TRBJ2-5; v_call: TRBV29-1; cdr3_aa: CSVGGVGGAGETQYF
j_call: TRBJ2-3; v_call: TRBV12-3/TRBV12-4; cdr3_aa: CASSLKLAGGPHTQYF
j_call: TRBJ2-7; v_call: TRBV2; cdr3_aa: CASRNRDSSYEQYF
j_call: TRBJ1-3; v_call: TRBV6-5; cdr3_aa: CASRRNSGNTIYF
j_call: TRBJ1-1; v_call: TRBV29-1; cdr3_aa: CSVEPENTEAFF
j_call: TRBJ2-7; v_call: TRBV11-2; cdr3_aa: CASSFKGGLLNEQYF
j_call: TRBJ1-1; v_call: TRBV6-5; cdr3_aa: CASGGFRPDGTEAFF
j_call: TRBJ1-1; v_call: TRBV2; cdr3_aa: CASSELFANTEAFF
j_call: TRBJ1-4; v_call: TRBV5-1; cdr3_aa: CASSLGEGPNEKLFF
j_call: TRBJ1-1; v_call: TRBV3-1; cdr3_aa: CASSQSPGYTEAFF
j_call: TRBJ2-5; v_call: TRBV7-2; cdr3_aa: CASSRLGTGTGRETQYF
j_call: TRBJ1-2; v_call: TRBV7-9; cdr3_aa: CASSSRDDGSLFKGYTF
j_call: TRBJ1-3; v_call: TRBV7-2; cdr3_aa: CASSRQTIPGNTIYF
j_call: TRBJ2-1; v_call: TRBV7-3; cdr3_aa: CASRRGIAYNEQFF
j_call: TRBJ2-7; v_call: TRBV28; cdr3_aa: CASSLGRPTYEQYF
j_call: TRBJ2-3; v_call: TRBV7-9; cdr3_aa: CASSLGDRGSTDTQYF
j_call: TRBJ2-5; v_call: TRBV20-1; cdr3_aa: CSATRGAVQETQYF
j_call: TRBJ1-1; v_call: TRBV20-1; cdr3_aa: CSASRGLGTEAFF
j_call: TRBJ2-1; v_call: TRBV6-2/TRBV6-3; cdr3_aa: CASSYSAASSYNEQFF
j_call: TRBJ1-5; v_call: TRBV2; cdr3_aa: CASRRFDSSNQPQHF
j_call: TRBJ2-7; v_call: TRBV20-1; cdr3_aa: CSATRQGGNSYEQYF
j_call: TRBJ1-5; v_call: TRBV19; cdr3_aa: CASSIRGFGNQPQHF
j_call: TRBJ1-5; v_call: TRBV7-8; cdr3_aa: CASSLPTGLNQPQHF
j_call: TRBJ1-2; v_call: TRBV20-1; cdr3_aa: CSAPTGVDYRYTF
j_call: TRBJ1-6; v_call: TRBV7-2; cdr3_aa: CASSLRQGALLSSHLQF
j_call: TRBJ2-3; v_call: TRBV12-3/TRBV12-4; cdr3_aa: CASSSRGAGEDTQYF
j_call: TRBJ2-1; v_call: TRBV6-5; cdr3_aa: CASAGRTGVWNEQFF
j_call: TRBJ2-7; v_call: TRBV10-3; cdr3_aa: CAISEEAGEQYF
j_call: TRBJ2-1; v_call: TRBV2; cdr3_aa: CASSPSSVGAYEQFF
j_call: TRBJ2-7; v_call: TRBV7-9; cdr3_aa: CASSSGRVVGEQYF
j_call: TRBJ2-1; v_call: TRBV2; cdr3_aa: CASSPQGFNEQFF
j_call: TRBJ2-1; v_call: TRBV5-5; cdr3_aa: CASSPRGGEQFF
j_call: TRBJ1-1; v_call: TRBV29-1; cdr3_aa: CSGRAGSLNTEAFF